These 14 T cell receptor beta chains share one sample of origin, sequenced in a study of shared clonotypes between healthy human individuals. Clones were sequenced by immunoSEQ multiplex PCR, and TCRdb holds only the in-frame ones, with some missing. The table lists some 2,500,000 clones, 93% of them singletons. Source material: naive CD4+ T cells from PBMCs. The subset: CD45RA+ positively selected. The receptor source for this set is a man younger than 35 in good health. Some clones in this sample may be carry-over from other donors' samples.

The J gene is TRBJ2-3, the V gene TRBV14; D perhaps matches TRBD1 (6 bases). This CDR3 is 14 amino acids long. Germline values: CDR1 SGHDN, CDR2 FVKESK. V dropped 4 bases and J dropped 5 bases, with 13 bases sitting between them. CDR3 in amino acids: CASSRPIQGDTQYF. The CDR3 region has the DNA TGTGCCAGCAGCCGACCGATACAGGGAGATACGCAGTATTTT.

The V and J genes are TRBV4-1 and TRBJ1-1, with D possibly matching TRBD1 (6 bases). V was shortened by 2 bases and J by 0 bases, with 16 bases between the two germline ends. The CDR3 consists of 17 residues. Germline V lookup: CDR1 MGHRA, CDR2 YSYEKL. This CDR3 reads CASSQLTTGTMNTEAFF. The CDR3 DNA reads TGCGCCAGCAGCCAACTAACAACAGGGACCATGAACACTGAAGCTTTCTTT.

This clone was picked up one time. The CDR3, as DNA: TGTGCCAGCAGAACGGGAGGGCCCCTTCACCCCTACAATGAGCAGTTCTTC. This gives the protein CASRTGGPLHPYNEQFF. This chain uses TRBV28 with TRBJ2-1; 8 nucleotides line up with TRBD2. The ends lost 6 bases at V and 2 bases at J; junction bases unmatched: 12. Germline CDR1 and CDR2: MDHEN and SYDVKM. This CDR3 contains 17 residues.

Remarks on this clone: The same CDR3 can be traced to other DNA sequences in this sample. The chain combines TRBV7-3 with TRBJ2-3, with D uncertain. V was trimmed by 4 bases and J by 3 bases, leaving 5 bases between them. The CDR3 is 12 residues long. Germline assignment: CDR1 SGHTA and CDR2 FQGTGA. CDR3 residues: CASSSSTDTQYF. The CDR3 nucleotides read TGTGCCAGCAGCTCGTCAACAGATACGCAGTATTTT.

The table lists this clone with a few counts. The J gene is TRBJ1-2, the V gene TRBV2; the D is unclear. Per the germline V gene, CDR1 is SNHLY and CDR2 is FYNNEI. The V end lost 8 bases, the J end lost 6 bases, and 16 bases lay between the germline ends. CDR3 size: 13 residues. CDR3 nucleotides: TGTGCCAGCGGGGAGTGGCCTCGAGATGGCTACACCTTC. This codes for CASGEWPRDGYTF.

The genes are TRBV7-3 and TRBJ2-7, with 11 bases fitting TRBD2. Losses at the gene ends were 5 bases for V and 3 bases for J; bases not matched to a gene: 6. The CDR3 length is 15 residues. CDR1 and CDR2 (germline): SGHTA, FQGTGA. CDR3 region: CASSLTGLADYEQYF. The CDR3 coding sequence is TGTGCCAGCAGCCTCACGGGACTAGCGGACTACGAGCAGTACTTC.

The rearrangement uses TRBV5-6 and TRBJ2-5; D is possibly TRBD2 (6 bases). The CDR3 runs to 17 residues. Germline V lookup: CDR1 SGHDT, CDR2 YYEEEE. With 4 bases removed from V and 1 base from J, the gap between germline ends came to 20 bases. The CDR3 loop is CASSLRDFPPTQETQYF. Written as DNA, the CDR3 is TGTGCCAGCAGCCTTCGGGACTTCCCGCCAACCCAAGAGACCCAGTACTTC.

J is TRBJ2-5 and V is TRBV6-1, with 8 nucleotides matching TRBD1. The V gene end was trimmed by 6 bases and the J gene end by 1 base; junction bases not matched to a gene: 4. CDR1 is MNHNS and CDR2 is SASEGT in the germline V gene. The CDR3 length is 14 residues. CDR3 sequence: CASRETGAQETQYF. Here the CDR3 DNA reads TGTGCCAGCAGGGAGACAGGGGCCCAAGAGACCCAGTACTTC.

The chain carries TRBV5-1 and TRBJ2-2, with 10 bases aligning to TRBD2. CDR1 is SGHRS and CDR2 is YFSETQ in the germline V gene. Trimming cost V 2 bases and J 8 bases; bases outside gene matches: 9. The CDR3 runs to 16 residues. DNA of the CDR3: TGCGCCAGCAGCTTTTATCGTCTAGCGGGAGCAGGGGAGCTGTTTTTT. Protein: CASSFYRLAGAGELFF.

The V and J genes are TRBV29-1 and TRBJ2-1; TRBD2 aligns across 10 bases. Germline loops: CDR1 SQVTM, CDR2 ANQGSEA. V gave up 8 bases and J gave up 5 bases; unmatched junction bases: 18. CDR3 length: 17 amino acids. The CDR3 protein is CSTPGSAGGPWDNEQFF. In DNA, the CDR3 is TGCAGCACCCCAGGCTCAGCGGGAGGGCCTTGGGACAATGAGCAGTTCTTC.

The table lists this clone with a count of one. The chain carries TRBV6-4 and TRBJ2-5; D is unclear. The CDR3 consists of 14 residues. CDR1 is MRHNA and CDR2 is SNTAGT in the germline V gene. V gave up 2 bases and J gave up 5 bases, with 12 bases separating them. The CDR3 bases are TGTGCCAGCAGTGACCTACCCGGAGCCGAGACCCAGTACTTC. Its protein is CASSDLPGAETQYF.

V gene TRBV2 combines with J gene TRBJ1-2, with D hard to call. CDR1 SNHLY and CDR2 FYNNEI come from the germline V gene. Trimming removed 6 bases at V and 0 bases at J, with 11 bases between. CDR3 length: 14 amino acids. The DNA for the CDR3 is TGTGCCAGCAGAAGGGAGTGGTCTAACTATGGCTACACCTTC. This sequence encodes CASRREWSNYGYTF.

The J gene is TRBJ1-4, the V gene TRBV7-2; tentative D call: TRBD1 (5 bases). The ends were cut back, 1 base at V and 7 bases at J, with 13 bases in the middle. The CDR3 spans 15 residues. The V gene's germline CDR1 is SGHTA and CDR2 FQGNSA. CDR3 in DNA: TGTGCCAGCAGCTTAGGACAGCCTCGGGGTGAAAAACTGTTTTTT. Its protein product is CASSLGQPRGEKLFF. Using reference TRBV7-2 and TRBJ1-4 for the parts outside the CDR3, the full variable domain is GAGVSQSPSNKVTEKGKDVELRCDPISGHTALYWYRQSLGQGLEFLIYFQGNSAPDKSGLPSDRFSAERTGGSVSTLTIQRTQQEDSAVYLCASSLGQPRGEKLFFGSGTQLSVL.

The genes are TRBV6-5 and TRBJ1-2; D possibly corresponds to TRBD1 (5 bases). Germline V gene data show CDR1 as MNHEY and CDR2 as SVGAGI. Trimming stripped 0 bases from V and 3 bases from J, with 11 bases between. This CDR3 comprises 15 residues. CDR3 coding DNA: TGTGCCAGCAGTTACTCGCGTACAGGCGACTATGGCTACACCTTC. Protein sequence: CASSYSRTGDYGYTF.